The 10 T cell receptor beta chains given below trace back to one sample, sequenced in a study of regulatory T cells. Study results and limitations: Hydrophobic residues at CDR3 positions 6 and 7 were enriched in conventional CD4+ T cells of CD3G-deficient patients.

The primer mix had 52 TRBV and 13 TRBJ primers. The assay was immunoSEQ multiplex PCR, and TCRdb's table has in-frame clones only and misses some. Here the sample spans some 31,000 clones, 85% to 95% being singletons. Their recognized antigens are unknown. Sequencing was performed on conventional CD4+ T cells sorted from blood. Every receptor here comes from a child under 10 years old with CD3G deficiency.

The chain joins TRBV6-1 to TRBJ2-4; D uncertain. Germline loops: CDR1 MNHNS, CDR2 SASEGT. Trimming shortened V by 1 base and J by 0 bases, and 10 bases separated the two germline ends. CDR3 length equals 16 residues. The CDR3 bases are TGTGCCAGCAGTGAAGGCGGCAGAATAGCCAAAAACATTCAGTACTTC. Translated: CASSEGGRIAKNIQYF.

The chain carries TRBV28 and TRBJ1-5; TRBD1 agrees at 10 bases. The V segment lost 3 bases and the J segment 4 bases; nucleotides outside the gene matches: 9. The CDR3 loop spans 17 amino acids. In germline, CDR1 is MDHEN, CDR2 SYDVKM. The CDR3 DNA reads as TGTGCCAGCAGTTTTCTTACCAGGACAGGGGGGAATCAGCCCCAGCATTTT. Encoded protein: CASSFLTRTGGNQPQHF. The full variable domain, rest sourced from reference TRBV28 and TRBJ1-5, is DVKVTQSSRYLVKRTGEKVFLECVQDMDHENMFWYRQDPGLGLRLIYFSYDVKMKEKGDIPEGYSVSREKKERFSLILESASTNQTSMYLCASSFLTRTGGNQPQHFGDGTRLSIL.

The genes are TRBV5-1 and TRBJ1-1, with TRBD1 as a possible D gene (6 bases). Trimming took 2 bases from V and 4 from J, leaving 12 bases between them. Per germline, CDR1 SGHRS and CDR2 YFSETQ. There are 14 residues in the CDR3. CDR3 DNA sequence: TGCGCCAGCAGCTTAGGGGGGTTCGGCACTGAAGCTTTCTTT. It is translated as CASSLGGFGTEAFF. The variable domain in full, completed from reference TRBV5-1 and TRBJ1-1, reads KAGVTQTPRYLIKTRGQQVTLSCSPISGHRSVSWYQQTPGQGLQFLFEYFSETQRNKGNFPGRFSGRQFSNSRSEMNVSTLELGDSALYLCASSLGGFGTEAFFGQGTRLTVV.

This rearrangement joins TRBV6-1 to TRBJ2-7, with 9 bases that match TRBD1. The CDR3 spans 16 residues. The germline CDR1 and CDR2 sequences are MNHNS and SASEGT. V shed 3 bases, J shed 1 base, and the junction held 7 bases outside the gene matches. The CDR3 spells CASSDPGTGFSYEQYF. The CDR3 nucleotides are TGTGCCAGCAGTGACCCCGGGACAGGGTTTTCCTACGAGCAGTACTTC.

As DNA, the CDR3 is TGTGCCAGCTCACCAGGTCTAAACTACAATGAGCAGTTCTTC. Translated, it gives CASSPGLNYNEQFF. The chain is built from TRBV18 and TRBJ2-1; D remains unclear. V lost 2 bases, J lost 3 bases, and 8 bases lay in between. CDR3 length: 14 amino acids. The germline gives CDR1 KGHSH, CDR2 LQKENI.

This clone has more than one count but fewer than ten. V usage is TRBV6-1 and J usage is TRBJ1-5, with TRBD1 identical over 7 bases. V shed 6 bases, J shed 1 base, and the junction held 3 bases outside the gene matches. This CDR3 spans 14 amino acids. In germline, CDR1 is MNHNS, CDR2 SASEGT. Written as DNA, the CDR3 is TGTGCCAGCAGACAACAGGGGAGCAATCAGCCCCAGCATTTT. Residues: CASRQQGSNQPQHF.

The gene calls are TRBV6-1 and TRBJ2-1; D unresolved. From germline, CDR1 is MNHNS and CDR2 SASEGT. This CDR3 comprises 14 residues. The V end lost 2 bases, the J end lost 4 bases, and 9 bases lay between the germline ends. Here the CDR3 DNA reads TGTGCCAGCAGTGAAAGTCTTTTGTACAATGAGCAGTTCTTC. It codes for CASSESLLYNEQFF.

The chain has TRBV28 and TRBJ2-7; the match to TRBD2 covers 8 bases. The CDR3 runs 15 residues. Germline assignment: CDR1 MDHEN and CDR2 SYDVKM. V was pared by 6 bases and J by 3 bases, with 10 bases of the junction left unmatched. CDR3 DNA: TGTGCCAGCAGCCGGGGGGGGATGCGGATCTACGAGCAGTACTTC. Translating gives CASSRGGMRIYEQYF.

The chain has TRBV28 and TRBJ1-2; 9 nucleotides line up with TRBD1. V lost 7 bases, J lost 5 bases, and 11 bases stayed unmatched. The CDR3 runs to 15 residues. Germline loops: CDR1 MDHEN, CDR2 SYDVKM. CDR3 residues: CASTPRGQGTYGYTF. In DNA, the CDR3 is TGTGCCAGCACCCCAAGAGGACAGGGGACTTATGGCTACACCTTC.

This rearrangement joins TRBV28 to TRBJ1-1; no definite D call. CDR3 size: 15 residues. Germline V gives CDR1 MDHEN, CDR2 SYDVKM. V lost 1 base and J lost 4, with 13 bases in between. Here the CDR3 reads CASSLSGREGTEAFF. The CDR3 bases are TGTGCCAGCAGTTTATCTGGCCGCGAGGGCACTGAAGCTTTCTTT.